This passage covers 6 T cell receptor beta chains from one sample sequenced in a study of T cells in localized non-small cell lung cancer. Libraries were prepared by immunoSEQ multiplex PCR; TCRdb keeps only in-frame clonotypes and omits some of them. The sample holds about 3,500 clones; more than 15% are singletons and the top ten take about 5.5%. The source was lung tumor tissue, collected before any cancer treatment. These receptors all stem from an older female donor with stage II lung adenocarcinoma.

The chain links TRBV23-1 to TRBJ1-5; D is unresolved. TRBV23-1 belongs to the ORF category, with a function that is uncertain. The CDR3 contains 13 residues. V shed 11 bases and J shed 7 bases, with 18 bases lying between them. The CDR3 DNA follows: TGCGCCTCCACCCCGGAGCTCGACCAGCCCCAGCATTTT. The encoded protein is CASTPELDQPQHF.

The V and J genes are TRBV19 and TRBJ1-1; D not resolved. V shed 3 bases and J shed 6 bases, with 11 bases lying between them. Germline CDR1 is LNHDA and CDR2 is SQIVND (reference sequence). This CDR3 has 13 amino acids. CDR3 sequence reads: CASSMTEKAEAFF. As DNA, the CDR3 is TGTGCCAGTAGTATGACGGAAAAGGCTGAAGCTTTCTTT.

The V and J genes are TRBV6-8 and TRBJ2-7; no clear D. The V end lost 6 bases, the J end lost 9 bases, and 21 bases lay between the germline ends. Germline V lookup: CDR1 MNHGY, CDR2 SAAAGT. The CDR3 is made up of 14 amino acids. The CDR3 reads CASRTGPTNGGQYF. The CDR3 DNA is TGTGCCAGCAGGACCGGGCCGACCAACGGCGGGCAGTACTTC.

The V gene is TRBV29-1, the J gene TRBJ2-1; 14 nucleotides match TRBD2. Germline lookup yields CDR1 SQVTM and CDR2 ANQGSEA. CDR3 length: 13 amino acids. Unmatched junction bases numbered 5, after V lost 7 bases and J lost 9 bases. DNA for the CDR3: TGCAGCGGTGGGACTAGCGGGAGTGGTGAGCAGTTCTTC. Translation gives CSGGTSGSGEQFF.

The chain links TRBV23-1 to TRBJ2-7; D is uncertain. TRBV23-1 is treated as an ORF (open reading frame) with a function not yet certain. V shed 6 bases and J shed 2 bases, with 17 bases lying between them. The CDR3 extends over 15 amino acids. This CDR3 reads CASSSATHTTYEQYF. The DNA of the CDR3 is TGCGCCAGCAGCTCGGCAACCCATACGACCTACGAGCAGTACTTC.

This clone was seen only a few times. The chain has TRBV28 and TRBJ2-7; D is undetermined. In germline, CDR1 is MDHEN, CDR2 SYDVKM. The CDR3 is 14 residues long. V lost 5 bases to trimming and J lost 3 bases, with 14 bases between them. CDR3 coding DNA: TGTGCCAGCAGTGACCAAGAGCAGTACTACGAGCAGTACTTC. Translated: CASSDQEQYYEQYF.